This TCR beta chain is from a study of control samples from healthy donors and cancer patients (dated by TCRdb to about 2020). With respect to this clone: The antigen it binds to is not known. Per-nucleotide qualities are absent, and no much larger clonotype sits a single base away.

Libraries were prepared through the immunoSEQ multiplex PCR assay. Imported from immuneACCESS, the table was reduced by TCRdb to in-frame sequences with V and J called. These copies leave out some clones; in studies compared against another copy, an unresolved V gene accounts for under half, and the cause of the remainder is not known. The sample yields 150,000 or so clones; approximately 93% were counted once. The ten largest account for 5.5% to 6% of the sample. The V and J ends are trimmed by 4 bases and 4 bases, leaving 11 bases between them. The CDR3 measures 14 amino acids from cysteine to phenylalanine. The entry retains the CDR3 DNA only, 42 bases that are in frame from base 1. Looking up the germline V gene yields CDR1 MDHEN and CDR2 SYDVKM.

Sequencing was performed on blood. The sequence joins TRBV28 to TRBJ1-5; TRBD1 is a possible D gene, resting on 5 matching bases. The receptor comes from a man aged 35 to 55 in good health. The CDR3 reads as follows: CASSSWEGNQPQHF. The DNA sequence is TGTGCCAGCAGTTCCTGGGAGGGGAATCAGCCCCAGCATTTT.